A selection of T cell receptor beta chains follows, all from one sample in a study of T cell responses to AZD1222 COVID-19 vaccine. Clones were sequenced by immunoSEQ multiplex PCR, and TCRdb holds only the in-frame ones, with some missing. The repertoire holds over 100,000 clones, with more than 70% as singletons. Sequencing used peripheral blood, obtained 28 days after the second AZD1222 dose. These receptors came from an adult who received the AZD1222 COVID-19 vaccine. Each CDR3 is given with its conserved first and last residue. A D gene is named only where the DNA matches it firmly. The size of a clone is reported for some rows only, either as once, few or many, or as a class for expanded clones.

size	V	D	J	CDR3	DNA
NA	TRBV7-3	NA	TRBJ1-1	CASSIQVNTEAFF	TGTGCCAGCAGCATACAGGTAAACACTGAAGCTTTCTTT
NA	TRBV2	NA	TRBJ1-4	CASSEMGNEGKLFF	TGTGCCAGCAGTGAAATGGGAAACGAGGGAAAACTGTTTTTT
NA	TRBV6-5	NA	TRBJ1-5	CASSYSGAQPQHF	TGTGCCAGCAGTTACTCCGGGGCTCAGCCCCAGCATTTT
NA	TRBV10-3	TRBD1	TRBJ2-3	CAISRRRDRVTDTQYF	TGTGCCATCTCCCGGCGTCGGGACAGGGTTACAGATACGCAGTATTTT
NA	TRBV12-3/TRBV12-4	TRBD1	TRBJ2-3	CASSRGTADTQYF	TGTGCCAGCAGTAGGGGGACAGCAGATACGCAGTATTTT
NA	TRBV6-5	TRBD1	TRBJ1-1	CASSYYRGNTEAFF	TGTGCCAGCAGTTATTACAGGGGTAATACTGAAGCTTTCTTT
NA	TRBV5-1	NA	TRBJ1-2	CASSFPGQGGYTF	TGCGCCAGCAGCTTCCCGGGGCAGGGTGGCTACACCTTC
NA	TRBV15	NA	TRBJ1-4	CATSRDSGAGEKLFF	TGTGCCACCAGCAGAGATTCGGGGGCAGGTGAAAAACTGTTTTTT
NA	TRBV20-1	TRBD1	TRBJ1-1	CSASRPGGSTEAFF	TGCAGTGCCAGTCGCCCAGGGGGGAGCACTGAAGCTTTCTTT
NA	TRBV5-5	NA	TRBJ2-5	CASSLVVQETQYF	TGTGCCAGCAGCTTGGTGGTCCAAGAGACCCAGTACTTC
NA	TRBV18	TRBD1	TRBJ1-4	CASSPTETGGSGGEKLFF	TGTGCCAGCTCACCTACCGAGACAGGGGGATCCGGTGGGGAAAAACTGTTTTTT
NA	TRBV6-5	NA	TRBJ1-2	CASSLQQDHGYTF	TGTGCCAGCAGTTTGCAACAGGATCATGGCTACACCTTC
few	TRBV6-5	NA	TRBJ2-7	CASSYSGGVALEQYF	TGTGCCAGCAGTTACTCGGGCGGGGTTGCCCTCGAGCAGTACTTC
NA	TRBV7-2	NA	TRBJ1-3	CASSLTTVQSGNTIYF	TGTGCCAGCAGCTTGACGACAGTCCAATCTGGAAACACCATATATTTT
NA	TRBV30	TRBD1	TRBJ1-1	CAWTGDSTEAFF	TGTGCCTGGACCGGGGACAGCACTGAAGCTTTCTTT
NA	TRBV14	NA	TRBJ2-7	CASSQVSTERGYEQYF	TGTGCCAGCAGCCAGGTTAGTACCGAGAGAGGCTACGAGCAGTACTTC
NA	TRBV6-2/TRBV6-3	NA	TRBJ1-5	CASSLRLGADQPQHF	TGTGCCAGCAGTCTACGTCTTGGAGCGGATCAGCCCCAGCATTTT
NA	TRBV12-3/TRBV12-4	NA	TRBJ1-2	CATSANYGYTF	TGTGCCACCAGTGCTAACTATGGCTACACCTTC
few	TRBV10-1	TRBD2	TRBJ2-7	CASSEKKRDFPHNSYEQYF	TGCGCCAGCAGTGAGAAGAAGCGGGATTTTCCCCACAACTCCTACGAGCAGTACTTC
once	TRBV7-9	NA	TRBJ1-4	CASSRPSGFALGNEKLFF	TGTGCCAGCAGCCGCCCGTCGGGTTTCGCCCTAGGAAATGAAAAACTGTTTTTT
NA	TRBV28	TRBD1	TRBJ1-2	CASSLATTGGENYGYTF	TGTGCCAGCAGTTTAGCCACGACAGGGGGAGAGAACTATGGCTACACCTTC
NA	TRBV30	NA	TRBJ1-5	CAWSGGYSNQPQHF	TGTGCCTGGAGTGGAGGTTACAGCAATCAGCCCCAGCATTTT
NA	TRBV7-3	TRBD1	TRBJ1-2	CASSAGQGYGYTF	TGTGCCAGCAGCGCGGGACAGGGTTATGGCTACACCTTC
NA	TRBV28	NA	TRBJ2-7	CASSPLARSPYEQYF	TGTGCCAGCAGTCCGCTAGCGAGAAGTCCCTACGAGCAGTACTTC
NA	TRBV11-1	TRBD1	TRBJ2-2	CASSRRQGATGELFF	TGTGCCAGCAGCCGTAGACAGGGGGCAACCGGGGAGCTGTTTTTT
NA	TRBV21-1	NA	TRBJ1-2	CASTRTGDGYTF	TGTGCCAGCACCCGGACAGGGGATGGCTACACCTTC
NA	TRBV18	TRBD1	TRBJ2-5	CASSPQGLETQYF	TGTGCCAGCTCCCCACAGGGGTTAGAGACCCAGTACTTC
NA	TRBV7-6	TRBD2	TRBJ2-1	CASSPLTRTSGRPNNEQFF	TGTGCCAGCAGCCCCCTGACCCGGACTAGCGGGAGACCCAACAATGAGCAGTTCTTC
NA	TRBV27	NA	TRBJ1-2	CASSLSKPLLAYGYTF	TGTGCCAGCAGTTTATCGAAGCCGTTATTAGCTTATGGCTACACCTTC
NA	TRBV30	NA	TRBJ2-1	CAWSRREVGNEQFF	TGTGCCTGGAGTAGGAGGGAGGTTGGCAATGAGCAGTTCTTC
NA	TRBV5-1	NA	TRBJ1-4	CASSLKSRNEKLFF	TGCGCCAGCAGCTTAAAGAGCCGTAATGAAAAACTGTTTTTT
few	TRBV5-4	NA	TRBJ1-4	CASSRAATNEKLFF	TGTGCCAGCAGCAGGGCTGCAACTAATGAAAAACTGTTTTTT
NA	TRBV6-5	NA	TRBJ2-7	CATLLRGLREQYF	TGTGCCACCTTACTAAGGGGCCTCAGGGAGCAGTACTTC
NA	TRBV5-1	NA	TRBJ1-1	CASYPLPNTEAFF	TGCGCCAGCTACCCGTTGCCCAACACTGAAGCTTTCTTT
NA	TRBV7-8	NA	TRBJ2-2	CASSLFQRPRPTGELFF	TGTGCCAGCAGCTTATTCCAGCGTCCAAGGCCCACCGGGGAGCTGTTTTTT
NA	TRBV5-1	NA	TRBJ2-7	CASSFSGGGPTYEQYF	TGCGCCAGCAGCTTCTCTGGAGGAGGTCCTACCTACGAGCAGTACTTC
NA	TRBV7-9	TRBD1	TRBJ2-7	CASSLASDRDMHF	TGTGCCAGCAGCTTAGCTTCCGACAGGGATATGCACTTC
NA	TRBV6-2/TRBV6-3	NA	TRBJ2-5	CASSYRRGETQYF	TGTGCCAGCAGTTACCGGCGAGGGGAGACCCAGTACTTC
NA	TRBV7-2	NA	TRBJ2-3	CASSLGTAWGTDTQYF	TGTGCCAGCAGCTTAGGGACAGCTTGGGGCACAGATACGCAGTATTTT
NA	TRBV6-5	TRBD1	TRBJ1-2	CASRPGTDYGYTF	TGTGCCAGCAGACCCGGGACAGACTATGGCTACACCTTC